This TCR beta chain appears in the sequencing data of a study of blood T cell repertoires in COVID-19. The CDR3 spans 15 residues. V shed 4 bases and J shed 8 bases, with 17 bases lying between them. CDR1 and CDR2 (germline): SGHVS, FQNEAQ. This clone has just a few counts. Original methodology: Nucleated cell counts were estimated from reference gene primer amplification. This table comes from immunoSEQ multiplex PCR, and its TCRdb copy is limited to in-frame clones, with some not included. The DNA was the basis for D and trimming; V, J and clone size are from that table. The sample holds hundreds of thousands of clones, approximately 87% seen once.

Sequencing used PBMCs or T cells enriched from blood (not recorded which). This sequence joins TRBV7-8 and TRBJ1-4, with D possibly matching TRBD1 (6 bases). This TCR came from a woman in her 50s who had recovered from COVID-19. The CDR3 sequence is CASSWGPWRSEKLFF. DNA of the CDR3: TGTGCCAGCAGCTGGGGGCCGTGGCGGTCGGAAAAACTGTTTTTT.